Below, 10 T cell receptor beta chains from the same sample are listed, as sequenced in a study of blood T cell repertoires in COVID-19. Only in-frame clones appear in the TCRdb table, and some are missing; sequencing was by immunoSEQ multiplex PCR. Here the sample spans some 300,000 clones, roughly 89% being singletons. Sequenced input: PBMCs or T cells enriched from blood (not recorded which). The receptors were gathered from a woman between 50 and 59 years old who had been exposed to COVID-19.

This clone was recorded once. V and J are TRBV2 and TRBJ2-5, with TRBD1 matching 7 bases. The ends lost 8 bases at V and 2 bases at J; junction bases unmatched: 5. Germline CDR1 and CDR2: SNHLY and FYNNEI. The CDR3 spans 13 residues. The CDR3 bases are TGTGCCAGCCGGGACAGCTTTCAAGAGACCCAGTACTTC. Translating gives CASRDSFQETQYF.

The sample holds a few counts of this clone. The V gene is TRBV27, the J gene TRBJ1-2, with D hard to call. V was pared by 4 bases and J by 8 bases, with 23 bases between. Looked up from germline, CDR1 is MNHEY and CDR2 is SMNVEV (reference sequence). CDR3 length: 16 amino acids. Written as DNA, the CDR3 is TGTGCCAGCAGTTACCTCGACACTCTTGGGAGTGAGGGCTACACCTTC. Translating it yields CASSYLDTLGSEGYTF.

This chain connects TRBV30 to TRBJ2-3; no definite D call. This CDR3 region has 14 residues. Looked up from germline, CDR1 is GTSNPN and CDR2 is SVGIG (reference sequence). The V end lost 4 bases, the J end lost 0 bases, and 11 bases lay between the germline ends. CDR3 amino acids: CAWISSSSTDTQYF. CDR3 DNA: TGTGCCTGGATTAGCAGCTCTAGCACAGATACGCAGTATTTT.

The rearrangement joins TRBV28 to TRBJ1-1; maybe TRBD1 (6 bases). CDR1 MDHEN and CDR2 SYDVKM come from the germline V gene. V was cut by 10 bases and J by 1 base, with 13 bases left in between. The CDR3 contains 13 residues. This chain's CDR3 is CATSGVTNTEAFF. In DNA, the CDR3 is TGTGCCACCTCAGGGGTGACGAACACTGAAGCTTTCTTT.

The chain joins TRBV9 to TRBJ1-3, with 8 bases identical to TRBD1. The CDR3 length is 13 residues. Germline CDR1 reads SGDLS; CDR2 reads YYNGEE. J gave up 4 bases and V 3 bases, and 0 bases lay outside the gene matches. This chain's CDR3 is CASSAGGGNTIYF. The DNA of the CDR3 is TGTGCCAGCAGCGCAGGGGGCGGAAACACCATATATTTT.

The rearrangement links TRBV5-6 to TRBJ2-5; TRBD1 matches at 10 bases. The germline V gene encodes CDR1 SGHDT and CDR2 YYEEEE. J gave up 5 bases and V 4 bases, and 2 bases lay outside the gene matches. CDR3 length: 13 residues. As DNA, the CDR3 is TGTGCCAGCAGCGGGACAGGGGACGAGACCCAGTACTTC. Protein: CASSGTGDETQYF.

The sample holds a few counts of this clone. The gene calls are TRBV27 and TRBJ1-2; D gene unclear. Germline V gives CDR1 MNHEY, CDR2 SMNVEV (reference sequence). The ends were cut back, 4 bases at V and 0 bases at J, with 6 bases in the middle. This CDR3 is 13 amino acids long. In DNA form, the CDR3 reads TGTGCCAGCAGTTGGTCAGCTAACTATGGCTACACCTTC. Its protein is CASSWSANYGYTF.

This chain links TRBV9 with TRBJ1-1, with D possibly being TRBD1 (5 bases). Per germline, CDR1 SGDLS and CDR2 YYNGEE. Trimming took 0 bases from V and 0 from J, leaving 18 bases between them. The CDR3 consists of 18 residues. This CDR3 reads CASSVVDPGSPVNTEAFF. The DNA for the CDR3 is TGTGCCAGCAGCGTAGTGGATCCAGGGTCTCCGGTGAACACTGAAGCTTTCTTT.

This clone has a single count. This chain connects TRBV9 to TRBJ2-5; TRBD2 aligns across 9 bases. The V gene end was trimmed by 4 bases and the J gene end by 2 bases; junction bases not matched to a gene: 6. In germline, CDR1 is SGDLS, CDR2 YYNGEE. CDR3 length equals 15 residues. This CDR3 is CASSPVSGGQETQYF. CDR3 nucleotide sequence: TGTGCCAGCAGCCCGGTTAGCGGGGGTCAAGAGACCCAGTACTTC.

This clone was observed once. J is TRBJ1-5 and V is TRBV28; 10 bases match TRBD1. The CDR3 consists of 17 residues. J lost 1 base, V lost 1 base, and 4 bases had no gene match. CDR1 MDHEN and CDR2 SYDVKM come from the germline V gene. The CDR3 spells CASSLLRQGASNQPQHF. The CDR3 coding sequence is TGTGCCAGCAGTTTATTGCGACAGGGGGCGAGCAATCAGCCCCAGCATTTT.